A few counts support the clone carrying this TCR beta chain. Its antigen is unidentified. The data stem from a study of blood T cells in healthy people across ages. The draw of peripheral blood yielded ten milliliters from each donor. Combining a sample-barcoded 5' primer with a J-beta primer mix, a second PCR ran for about 6 to 12 cycles. At least 2.5 million CDR3-containing paired-end reads were obtained per sample. TCRdb re-called the 5' RACE reads through MiXCR, storing one row per CDR3 protein. The sample has approximately 960,000 distinct CDR3 sequences, 25% to 30% seen once. Study-wide results and caveats: TCR beta diversity tracked closely with naive T cell percentage.

Looked up from germline, CDR1 is SGDLS and CDR2 is YYNGEE. The CDR3 totals 15 residues. V was pared by 2 bases and J by 9 bases, with 20 bases between. A further study also used this sample, focusing on T cells of mothers and their children. This second study says: Second-round PCR products received sample barcodes and 2-4 random nucleotides from the M1S primer.

The receptor's source is a woman aged 40 to 50 in good health. The sample taken for sequencing was blood. The rearrangement joins TRBV9 to TRBJ2-5; D might be TRBD1 or TRBD2, each matching 5 bases. CDR3 in DNA: TGTGCCAGCAGCGTCGATTCCGGGACCCAGTGGGCCCAGTACTTC. It yields the protein CASSVDSGTQWAQYF.